The source of this T cell receptor beta chain is a study of identical twins. General observations from the study: It was possible that invariant MAIT and iNKT cells partly confounded the zero-insertion analyses.

Comments on this clonotype: The antigen is not known.

A universal primer site arose from template switching, and cDNA bore unique molecular identifiers. TCRdb ran MiXCR on the 5' RACE reads and lists one entry per CDR3 protein. The sample contains around 1.7 million distinct CDR3 sequences, more than 30% of which appear only once. Sequencing was done on a sample of cord blood. The TCR was taken from a newborn girl in good health.

The CDR3 DNA follows: TGCAGTGCTCTTGGACTAGCGGGGACCAATGAGCAGTACTTC. The encoded protein is CSALGLAGTNEQYF. This sequence joins TRBV20-1 and TRBJ2-1; the match to TRBD2 covers 12 bases. The better agreement between TRBJ2-7 and the DNA end casts doubt on the J call. The CDR3 is 14 residues long. From germline, CDR1 is DFQATT and CDR2 SNEGSKA (reference sequence).